A selection of T cell receptor beta chains follows, all from one sample in a study of regulatory T cells in long-lasting Graves disease. MiXCR, run by TCRdb on the multiplex PCR reads, gives a single entry per CDR3 protein. Among about 540,000 distinct CDR3 sequences listed, 13% were seen once. These sequences were also reported in another study, on T cells in Graves' hyperthyroidism and ophthalmopathy.

The material sequenced was peripheral blood mononuclear cells (PBMCs), taken at new diagnosis, from a patient treated with antithyroid drugs. Receptors originate from a man aged 30 to 45 with Graves disease. Each CDR3 is given with its conserved first and last residue. The order of the fields is D gene, J gene, clone size, V gene, CDR3 DNA, CDR3 protein. D genes are given only for firm matches. Rows may omit the clone size; those that give it use once, few, many or a size class.

d_gene: NA
j_gene: TRBJ2-3
abundance: few
v_gene: TRBV10-1
CDR3nt: TGCGCCAGCGGCTATACCGGTACACCAACCGGCGCAGATACGCAGTATTTT
CDR3aa: CASGYTGTPTGADTQYF

d_gene: NA
j_gene: TRBJ1-1
abundance: many
v_gene: TRBV29-1
CDR3nt: TGCAGCGTTGTGATCGGGAACTCTGGCGGACCTTTCTTT
CDR3aa: CSVVIGNSGGPFF

d_gene: NA
j_gene: TRBJ1-2
abundance: few
v_gene: TRBV13
CDR3nt: TGTGCCAGCAGCTTAGGGCAGTCTGGAGGCTACACCTTC
CDR3aa: CASSLGQSGGYTF

d_gene: NA
j_gene: TRBJ2-7
abundance: few
v_gene: TRBV15
CDR3nt: TGTGCCACCAGCAGAGGAAACGGGAACTACGAGCAGTACTTC
CDR3aa: CATSRGNGNYEQYF

d_gene: NA
j_gene: TRBJ1-6
abundance: few
v_gene: TRBV4-1
CDR3nt: TGCGCCAGCAGCCCCCTGGGCGTAACACCCCTCCACTTT
CDR3aa: CASSPLGVTPLHF

d_gene: NA
j_gene: TRBJ2-5
abundance: NA
v_gene: TRBV5-4
CDR3nt: TGTGCCAGCAGCTTGTGGGCTAGCTCGCGGGAGACCCAGTACTTC
CDR3aa: CASSLWASSRETQYF

d_gene: NA
j_gene: TRBJ2-3
abundance: NA
v_gene: TRBV7-6
CDR3nt: TGTGCCAGCAGCCCGTCGAGCGACCCAGATACGCAGTATTTT
CDR3aa: CASSPSSDPDTQYF

d_gene: NA
j_gene: TRBJ1-4
abundance: NA
v_gene: TRBV5-1
CDR3nt: TGCGCCAGCAGCTTGGAAGGGGGAAGGTTTCGTCGGGAATTTAATGAAAAACTGTTTTTT
CDR3aa: CASSLEGGRFRREFNEKLFF

d_gene: NA
j_gene: TRBJ1-1
abundance: few
v_gene: TRBV19
CDR3nt: TGTGCCAGTAGGAAAAGAGGGGTTATGAACACTGAAGCTTTCTTT
CDR3aa: CASRKRGVMNTEAFF

d_gene: NA
j_gene: TRBJ1-4
abundance: many
v_gene: TRBV12-3/TRBV12-4
CDR3nt: TGCGCCAGCAGCTTTGGAACAACTAATGAAAAACTGTTTTTT
CDR3aa: CASSFGTTNEKLFF

d_gene: NA
j_gene: TRBJ2-7
abundance: many
v_gene: TRBV11-1
CDR3nt: TGTGCCAGCAGCTTAAGGAGACAAGAGCAGTACTTC
CDR3aa: CASSLRRQEQYF

d_gene: NA
j_gene: TRBJ2-7
abundance: many
v_gene: TRBV28
CDR3nt: TGTGCCAGCAGTTCTCCACCCGCGACAACCTACGAGCAGTACTTC
CDR3aa: CASSSPPATTYEQYF

d_gene: NA
j_gene: TRBJ2-1
abundance: many
v_gene: TRBV10-1
CDR3nt: TGCGCCAGCAGTGAAGGCGGCCAACCCTACAATGAGCAGTTCTTC
CDR3aa: CASSEGGQPYNEQFF

d_gene: TRBD1
j_gene: TRBJ2-7
abundance: few
v_gene: TRBV6-2/TRBV6-3
CDR3nt: TGTGCCAGCAGTTACCTCGGGACAGGGGCATCGGGTGAGCAGTACTTC
CDR3aa: CASSYLGTGASGEQYF

d_gene: NA
j_gene: TRBJ2-1
abundance: many
v_gene: TRBV6-5
CDR3nt: TGTGCCAGCAGTTACACGGCTGACAATGAGCAGTTCTTC
CDR3aa: CASSYTADNEQFF

d_gene: NA
j_gene: TRBJ2-2
abundance: many
v_gene: TRBV20-1
CDR3nt: TGCAGTGCCATCACGGGGACGAACACCGGGGAGCTGTTTTTT
CDR3aa: CSAITGTNTGELFF

d_gene: TRBD2
j_gene: TRBJ2-1
abundance: many
v_gene: TRBV5-1
CDR3nt: TGTGCCAGCAGTTTTAGCGGGATATACAATGAGCAGTTCTTC
CDR3aa: CASSFSGIYNEQFF

d_gene: NA
j_gene: TRBJ1-5
abundance: many
v_gene: TRBV2
CDR3nt: TGTGCCAGCACGGACAGATATTCAAATCAGCCCCAGCATTTT
CDR3aa: CASTDRYSNQPQHF

d_gene: TRBD1
j_gene: TRBJ2-7
abundance: many
v_gene: TRBV7-8
CDR3nt: TGTGCCAGCAGCTCCCCCGGAGACAGGGCGTACGAGCAGTACTTC
CDR3aa: CASSSPGDRAYEQYF

d_gene: TRBD2
j_gene: TRBJ2-3
abundance: NA
v_gene: TRBV18
CDR3nt: TGTGCCAGCTCCACTATCCCCGGGACTAGCGGCACAGATACGCAGTATTTT
CDR3aa: CASSTIPGTSGTDTQYF

d_gene: TRBD1
j_gene: TRBJ2-7
abundance: many
v_gene: TRBV20-1
CDR3nt: TGCAGTGCCGGGACAGGGAGGTACGAGCAGTACTTC
CDR3aa: CSAGTGRYEQYF

d_gene: NA
j_gene: TRBJ2-4
abundance: many
v_gene: TRBV10-1
CDR3nt: TGCGCCAGCAGTGGAAAAGGGGGGGACATTCAGTACTTC
CDR3aa: CASSGKGGDIQYF

d_gene: NA
j_gene: TRBJ1-5
abundance: many
v_gene: TRBV12-3/TRBV12-4
CDR3nt: TGTGCCAGCAGTTCCATTGGGGGCCAGCCCCAGCATTTT
CDR3aa: CASSSIGGQPQHF

d_gene: NA
j_gene: TRBJ2-5
abundance: few
v_gene: TRBV24-1
CDR3nt: TGTGCCACCAGTGACCAACGGACAGATGGCCAAGAGACCCAGTACTTC
CDR3aa: CATSDQRTDGQETQYF

d_gene: TRBD2
j_gene: TRBJ2-7
abundance: many
v_gene: TRBV12-3/TRBV12-4
CDR3nt: TGTGCCAGCAGTTTAAAGGCGGGAGTAGCCGAGCAGTACTTC
CDR3aa: CASSLKAGVAEQYF

d_gene: NA
j_gene: TRBJ2-2
abundance: few
v_gene: TRBV19
CDR3nt: TGTGCCAGTAGTATCCAAGGGAACACCGGGGAGCTGTTTTTT
CDR3aa: CASSIQGNTGELFF

d_gene: TRBD2
j_gene: TRBJ2-2
abundance: NA
v_gene: TRBV6-2/TRBV6-3
CDR3nt: TGTGCCAGCAGTTCCCCGAGCGGGAGTCCCGGGGAGCTGTTTTTT
CDR3aa: CASSSPSGSPGELFF

d_gene: TRBD2
j_gene: TRBJ2-7
abundance: NA
v_gene: TRBV20-1
CDR3nt: TGCAGTGCGCCGGGACTAGCGGGAATAGCAAACCCCTACGAGCAGTACTTC
CDR3aa: CSAPGLAGIANPYEQYF

d_gene: TRBD1
j_gene: TRBJ2-3
abundance: NA
v_gene: TRBV19
CDR3nt: TGTGCCAGTAGACAGACTTCCGGGACAGACTCCTTCAGTACGCAGTATTTT
CDR3aa: CASRQTSGTDSFSTQYF

d_gene: TRBD1
j_gene: TRBJ1-5
abundance: many
v_gene: TRBV6-1
CDR3nt: TGTGCCAGCTCATCCTACAGGGGTTCTCAGCCCCAGCATTTT
CDR3aa: CASSSYRGSQPQHF

d_gene: NA
j_gene: TRBJ2-2
abundance: many
v_gene: TRBV12-3/TRBV12-4
CDR3nt: TGTGCCAGCAGCCGCAGGGGTGGGACCGGGGAGCTGTTTTTT
CDR3aa: CASSRRGGTGELFF

d_gene: NA
j_gene: TRBJ1-2
abundance: few
v_gene: TRBV27
CDR3nt: TGTGCCAGCAGTCCTCCAGGATGGGGGGACGGCTACACCTTC
CDR3aa: CASSPPGWGDGYTF

d_gene: TRBD2
j_gene: TRBJ2-5
abundance: many
v_gene: TRBV3-1
CDR3nt: TGTGCCAGCAGCCACCCGACTAGCGGGAGCTTCACGGGAGAGACCCAGTACTTC
CDR3aa: CASSHPTSGSFTGETQYF

d_gene: NA
j_gene: TRBJ2-1
abundance: many
v_gene: TRBV12-3/TRBV12-4
CDR3nt: TGTGCCAGCAGTCCCGGGGGAGCGTATGAGCAGTTCTTC
CDR3aa: CASSPGGAYEQFF

d_gene: TRBD1
j_gene: TRBJ1-5
abundance: many
v_gene: TRBV10-3
CDR3nt: TGTGCCAAGACAGGGAAAAGATATAGCAATCAGCCCCAGCATTTT
CDR3aa: CAKTGKRYSNQPQHF

d_gene: NA
j_gene: TRBJ1-1
abundance: many
v_gene: TRBV24-1
CDR3nt: TGTGCCACCAGTGAGTCCGGGACAAATGAAGCTTTCTTT
CDR3aa: CATSESGTNEAFF

d_gene: TRBD2
j_gene: TRBJ2-2
abundance: many
v_gene: TRBV15
CDR3nt: TGTGCCACCAGCAGAGAGGGGACTAGCGGACCAGCGAACACCGGGGAGCTGTTTTTT
CDR3aa: CATSREGTSGPANTGELFF

d_gene: TRBD2
j_gene: TRBJ2-7
abundance: NA
v_gene: TRBV29-1
CDR3nt: TGCAGCGTTGAAGTGGGGCGGGGGGACGAGCAGTACTTC
CDR3aa: CSVEVGRGDEQYF

d_gene: NA
j_gene: TRBJ2-3
abundance: many
v_gene: TRBV11-3
CDR3nt: TGTGCCAGCAGCTTTGGGGGCCCCACAGATACGCAGTATTTT
CDR3aa: CASSFGGPTDTQYF

d_gene: TRBD2
j_gene: TRBJ2-1
abundance: many
v_gene: TRBV7-9
CDR3nt: TGTGCCAGCAGTAATAATAGGGTAGCGGGGAGCTCCTACAATGAGCAGTTCTTC
CDR3aa: CASSNNRVAGSSYNEQFF

d_gene: NA
j_gene: TRBJ2-5
abundance: many
v_gene: TRBV29-1
CDR3nt: TGCAGCGTCGCTACGGCCCAAGAGACCCAGTACTTC
CDR3aa: CSVATAQETQYF

d_gene: TRBD2
j_gene: TRBJ2-1
abundance: many
v_gene: TRBV6-1
CDR3nt: TGTGCCAGCTCCTACCGCCTCGAGCCTAGCGGGAAGGTTTTGATAAATGAGCAGTTCTTC
CDR3aa: CASSYRLEPSGKVLINEQFF

d_gene: NA
j_gene: TRBJ1-2
abundance: few
v_gene: TRBV5-1
CDR3nt: TGCGCCAGCAGCTTGGGGGGGGGCCACTATGGCCACACCTTC
CDR3aa: CASSLGGGHYGHTF

d_gene: TRBD1
j_gene: TRBJ1-5
abundance: NA
v_gene: TRBV2
CDR3nt: TGTGCCAGGGGGACAGAGAATCAGCCCCAGCATTTT
CDR3aa: CARGTENQPQHF

d_gene: NA
j_gene: TRBJ1-1
abundance: many
v_gene: TRBV27
CDR3nt: TGTGCCAGTAGGGTGCGGGGGGAAGCTTTCTTT
CDR3aa: CASRVRGEAFF

d_gene: NA
j_gene: TRBJ1-2
abundance: many
v_gene: TRBV25-1
CDR3nt: TGTGCCAGCAGTGGGCAGAGCTATGGCTACACCTTC
CDR3aa: CASSGQSYGYTF

d_gene: TRBD2
j_gene: TRBJ2-3
abundance: many
v_gene: TRBV6-2/TRBV6-3
CDR3nt: TGTGCCAGCAGTTACTCGGAGTGGACCGGAAAGCGGGACCGCACAGATACGCAGTATTTT
CDR3aa: CASSYSEWTGKRDRTDTQYF

d_gene: TRBD1
j_gene: TRBJ2-7
abundance: many
v_gene: TRBV20-1
CDR3nt: TGCAGTGCTAGAGGAGGACAGGGGTACGAGCAGTACTTC
CDR3aa: CSARGGQGYEQYF

d_gene: NA
j_gene: TRBJ1-5
abundance: many
v_gene: TRBV20-1
CDR3nt: TGCAGTGTCGGGGCGGGGGGGGGTCAGCCCCAGCATTTT
CDR3aa: CSVGAGGGQPQHF

d_gene: NA
j_gene: TRBJ2-7
abundance: many
v_gene: TRBV6-5
CDR3nt: TGTGCCAGCAGTTACCAAATACGAGGGACGGGAGCCTACGAGCAGTACTTC
CDR3aa: CASSYQIRGTGAYEQYF

d_gene: TRBD2
j_gene: TRBJ2-1
abundance: many
v_gene: TRBV11-2
CDR3nt: TGTGCCAGCAGCCGAGCTAGCGGGAGACCCCAATATGAGCAGTTCTTC
CDR3aa: CASSRASGRPQYEQFF

d_gene: NA
j_gene: TRBJ2-4
abundance: many
v_gene: TRBV27
CDR3nt: TGTGCCAGCAGTTTGACCCTCGGGGGCAACATTCAGTACTTC
CDR3aa: CASSLTLGGNIQYF